The 18 T cell receptor beta chains below were found in one sample sequenced in a study of blood T cell repertoires in COVID-19. The repertoire was sequenced with immunoSEQ multiplex PCR; TCRdb's copy has only in-frame clones and lacks some. This sample has around 120,000 clones, with nearly 90% found just once. The specimen was peripheral blood. The receptors originated from a woman aged 55-70 years with COVID-19, enrolled during active disease.

Concerning this clone itself: The same CDR3 arises from other DNA sequences in this sample as well. The J gene is TRBJ2-5, the V gene TRBV2, with unresolved D. The CDR3 runs to 12 residues. Germline V CDR1 and CDR2: SNHLY, FYNNEI. Deletions cut 5 bases from V and 5 bases from J, with 9 bases between. The CDR3 region is CASSPRGETQYF. CDR3 sequence (DNA): TGTGCCAGCAGTCCTAGAGGCGAGACCCAGTACTTC.

A few counts support this clone. The chain recombines TRBV9 with TRBJ1-2; no reliable D call. V was trimmed by 0 bases and J by 8 bases, leaving 8 bases between them. CDR1 SGDLS and CDR2 YYNGEE come from the germline V gene. This CDR3 contains 12 residues. The CDR3 DNA reads as TGTGCCAGCAGCGTAGCTAGGGAGGGCTACACCTTC. Its translation: CASSVAREGYTF.

This sequence joins TRBV5-5 and TRBJ1-2; no reliable D call. In germline, CDR1 is SGHKS, CDR2 YYEKEE (reference sequence). This CDR3 is 14 amino acids long. V shed 4 bases and J shed 8 bases, with 18 bases lying between them. The chain's CDR3 is CASSPRAGREGYTF. The CDR3 DNA follows: TGTGCCAGCAGCCCGAGGGCTGGTCGTGAGGGCTACACCTTC.

The CDR3 nucleotides are TGTGCCAGCAGCGGCCCGGGACAGGGTAACTATGGCTACACCTTC. This sequence encodes CASSGPGQGNYGYTF. The V and J genes are TRBV9 and TRBJ1-2, with 9 bases identical to TRBD1. J lost 1 base, V lost 3 bases, and 4 bases had no gene match. The germline CDR1 and CDR2 sequences are SGDLS and YYNGEE. The CDR3 is 15 amino acids.

The chain is built from TRBV9 and TRBJ2-2, with TRBD2 matching 7 bases. This CDR3 has 15 residues. Germline CDR1 reads SGDLS; CDR2 reads YYNGEE. The V segment lost 1 base and the J segment 5 bases; nucleotides outside the gene matches: 5. The CDR3 loop is CASSVKVGGTGELFF. The CDR3 DNA reads as TGTGCCAGCAGCGTAAAAGTCGGGGGGACCGGGGAGCTGTTTTTT.

The chain uses TRBV11-2 and TRBJ1-1, with 8 bases lining up with TRBD1. V was pared by 5 bases and J by 3 bases, with 14 bases of the junction left unmatched. Germline V gives CDR1 SGHAT, CDR2 FQNNGV. There are 17 residues in the CDR3. The CDR3: CASSLVLGRGLDTEAFF. The CDR3 DNA sequence: TGTGCCAGCAGCCTTGTCCTGGGCAGGGGGCTAGACACTGAAGCTTTCTTT.

A single count supports this clone. The V gene is TRBV9, the J gene TRBJ1-2; D possibly corresponds to TRBD1 (5 bases). This CDR3 region has 14 residues. V lost 4 bases to trimming and J lost 5 bases, with 15 bases between them. Germline CDR1 and CDR2: SGDLS and YYNGEE. The CDR3 bases are TGTGCCAGCAGCTCACACGCGACAGATTATGGCTACACCTTC. Its translation: CASSSHATDYGYTF.

V usage is TRBV11-2 and J usage is TRBJ1-5; D call uncertain. The CDR3 extends over 14 amino acids. Trimming left V 1 base short and J 2 bases short, with 6 bases between. The V gene's germline CDR1 is SGHAT and CDR2 FQNNGV. DNA for the CDR3: TGTGCCAGCAGCTTAGGGGAGGGCAATCAGCCCCAGCATTTT. This encodes CASSLGEGNQPQHF.

V gene TRBV9 combines with J gene TRBJ2-6; weak D call: TRBD2 (5 bases). The CDR3 is 16 residues long. Trimming left V 6 bases short and J 0 bases short, with 13 bases between. Looked up from germline, CDR1 is SGDLS and CDR2 is YYNGEE. CDR3: CASTSDWGSGANVLTF. The DNA of the CDR3 is TGTGCCAGCACCTCGGACTGGGGCTCTGGGGCCAACGTCCTGACTTTC.

The chain combines TRBV6-6 with TRBJ2-3; perhaps TRBD1 as D (5 bases). The CDR3 consists of 12 residues. Germline CDR1 reads MNHNY; CDR2 reads SVGAGI (reference sequence). V lost 6 bases to trimming and J lost 4 bases, with 8 bases between them. CDR3 sequence: CASSQQADTQYF. CDR3 sequence (DNA): TGTGCCAGCAGCCAACAGGCAGATACGCAGTATTTT.

The rearrangement joins TRBV7-2 to TRBJ2-7; 8 nucleotides agree with TRBD1. The CDR3 totals 15 residues. V lost 2 bases to trimming and J lost 2 bases; unmatched junction nucleotides: 5. Germline V gene lookup returns CDR1 SGHTA and CDR2 FQGNSA. The CDR3 DNA is TGTGCCAGCAGCTTAAGGCAGGGGGCGGCCTACGAGCAGTACTTC. Its translation: CASSLRQGAAYEQYF.

CDR3 sequence: CASSIDRDRGSYGYTF. CDR3 bases: TGTGCCAGTAGTATAGACCGGGACAGGGGAAGCTACGGCTACACCTTC. The V gene is TRBV19, the J gene TRBJ1-2; 10 positions match TRBD1. This CDR3 spans 16 amino acids. Germline CDR1 is LNHDA and CDR2 is SQIVND (reference sequence). V lost 0 bases to trimming and J lost 8 bases; unmatched junction nucleotides: 9.

This clone was counted a single time. The V and J genes are TRBV9 and TRBJ1-1; 7 bases are a match to TRBD1. CDR1 and CDR2 (germline): SGDLS, YYNGEE. The V segment lost 3 bases and the J segment 8 bases; nucleotides outside the gene matches: 10. The CDR3 runs 14 residues. The CDR3 is CASSGRPGQAEAFF. CDR3 bases: TGTGCCAGCAGCGGCCGCCCCGGACAGGCCGAAGCTTTCTTT.

The gene calls are TRBV3-1 (or the pseudogene TRBV3-2) and TRBJ2-1; 13 bases align to TRBD2. Trimming removed 5 bases from V and 7 bases from J; junction bases left unmatched: 2. This CDR3 region has 14 residues. The germline V gene has CDR1 LGHDT and CDR2 YNNKEL (reference sequence). The CDR3 sequence is CASSVTSGGNEQFF. The CDR3, as DNA: TGTGCCAGCAGCGTGACTAGCGGGGGGAATGAGCAGTTCTTC.

The chain joins TRBV7-3 to TRBJ1-6; D unresolved. CDR3 length equals 13 residues. Per germline, CDR1 SGHTA and CDR2 FQGTGA. V lost 5 bases to trimming and J lost 7 bases, with 9 bases between them. The CDR3 sequence: CASSPQNNSPLHF. The CDR3 nucleotides read TGTGCCAGCAGCCCACAAAACAATTCACCCCTCCACTTT.

The genes are TRBV7-9 and TRBJ2-1, with 7 bases matching TRBD1. In germline, CDR1 is SEHNR, CDR2 FQNEAQ (reference sequence). The CDR3 sequence is 13 residues long. The V gene end was trimmed by 5 bases and the J gene end by 9 bases; junction bases not matched to a gene: 7. In nucleotides, the CDR3 is TGTGCCAGCAGCCCACAGGGGAGCGGTGAGCAGTTCTTC. Protein sequence: CASSPQGSGEQFF.

The chain carries TRBV7-2 and TRBJ1-5; D not certain. Germline V CDR1 and CDR2: SGHTA, FQGNSA. This CDR3 has 14 residues. V was trimmed by 5 bases and J by 5 bases, leaving 13 bases between them. The CDR3 is CASSPASVHQPQHF. CDR3 in DNA: TGTGCCAGCAGCCCAGCGTCTGTACATCAGCCCCAGCATTTT.

This chain uses TRBV4-3 with TRBJ2-7, with D perhaps TRBD2 (6 bases). V was pared by 1 base and J by 3 bases, with 13 bases between. Germline CDR1 reads LGHNA; CDR2 reads YSLEER. The CDR3 runs 15 residues. The CDR3 DNA is TGCGCCAGCAGCCAAGCTACCTCGGGACTCTACGAGCAGTACTTC. Translated, it gives CASSQATSGLYEQYF.